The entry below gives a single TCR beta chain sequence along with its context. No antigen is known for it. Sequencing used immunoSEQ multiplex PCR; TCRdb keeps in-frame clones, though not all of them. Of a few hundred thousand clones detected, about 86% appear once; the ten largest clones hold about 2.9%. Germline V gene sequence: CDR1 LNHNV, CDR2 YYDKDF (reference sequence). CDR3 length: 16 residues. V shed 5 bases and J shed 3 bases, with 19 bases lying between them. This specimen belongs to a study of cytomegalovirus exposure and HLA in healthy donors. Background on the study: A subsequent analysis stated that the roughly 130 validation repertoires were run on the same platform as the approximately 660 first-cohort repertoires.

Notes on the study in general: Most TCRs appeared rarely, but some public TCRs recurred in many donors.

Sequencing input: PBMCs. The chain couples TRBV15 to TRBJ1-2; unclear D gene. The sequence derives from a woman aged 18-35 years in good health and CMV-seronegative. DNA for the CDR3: TGTGCCACCAGCTCCGAGTTTGTCAGGCTCGACTATGGCTACACCTTC. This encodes CATSSEFVRLDYGYTF.